This T cell receptor (beta chain) appears in the sequencing data of a study of cytomegalovirus exposure and HLA in healthy donors. Overall study findings and caveats: About 90% or about 30% of the time was how often most TCR beta V segments were productive, according to an earlier analysis. As was reported, the classifier diagnosed cytomegalovirus status with high specificity and sensitivity.

Trimming pared 6 bases from V and 0 bases from J, leaving 12 bases between. Germline CDR1 MGHDK, CDR2 SYGVNS. The CDR3 loop spans 15 amino acids. PCR primers comprised 60 Vbeta and 13 Jbeta primers. The table came from immunoSEQ multiplex PCR; TCRdb's copy has only in-frame clones and leaves some out. The sample lists more than 95,000 clones; roughly 15% were seen once. This clone was seen more than once but under ten times. No antigen is known for it. This clonotype originated in a female donor in good health and CMV-seronegative. The specimen was PBMCs. The rearrangement joins TRBV25-1 to TRBJ1-5; D perhaps matches TRBD1 (5 bases). The CDR3 loop is CASSSGSHSNQPQHF. In nucleotides, the CDR3 is TGTGCCAGCAGCTCAGGGTCCCATAGCAATCAGCCCCAGCATTTT.